The present entry profiles one T cell receptor beta chain with its context. Antigen unknown. The PCR contained 60 Vbeta and 13 Jbeta primers. Sequencing was performed with immunoSEQ multiplex PCR; in TCRdb, only in-frame clones are kept and a portion is missing. Here the sample spans more than 65,000 clones, under 80% being singletons. The data were taken from a study of cytomegalovirus exposure and HLA in healthy donors. This CDR3 is 16 amino acids long. V gave up 3 bases and J gave up 3 bases; unmatched junction bases: 7. The germline CDR1 and CDR2 sequences are LNHDA and SQIVND (reference sequence). Overall study findings and caveats: Most likely, a cluster of highly shared sequence variants arose as a sequencing artifact. Cytomegalovirus association was assigned to about 150 TCR beta chains. Immune exposure was documented only through CMV serostatus.

This clonotype was obtained from a woman aged 45-65 years in good health and CMV-seropositive. Sequenced: PBMCs. V is TRBV19 and J is TRBJ2-7; 11 positions match TRBD1. The CDR3 here is CASSIEGQGGSYEQYF. CDR3 DNA sequence: TGTGCCAGTAGTATCGAGGGACAGGGGGGCAGCTACGAGCAGTACTTC.